This TCR beta chain comes out of a study of blood T cell repertoires in COVID-19. Overall study: There were acute and convalescent COVID-19 samples, and they came from the United States, Italy and Spain. PBMCs, B-cell-depleted T cells, or T cells were the source of the cDNA or gDNA that made up the material.

Clones were sequenced by immunoSEQ multiplex PCR, and TCRdb holds only the in-frame ones, with some missing. The sample lists 400,000 or so clones, approximately 89% occurring once. Per germline, CDR1 SGHRS and CDR2 YFSETQ. This CDR3 is built from 18 residues. V lost 0 bases and J lost 3; bases outside the gene matches: 12. This receptor was taken from a man in his forties in a cohort exposed to, infected with or recovered from COVID-19 (not recorded which). Sequenced material: PBMCs or T cells enriched from blood (not recorded which). The chain carries TRBV5-1 and TRBJ2-7, with TRBD1 matching over 10 bases. CDR3 sequence: CASSLGQGARSFGYEQYF. The CDR3 DNA is TGCGCCAGCAGCTTGGGACAGGGGGCGCGGTCCTTCGGCTACGAGCAGTACTTC. Looking up the rest from reference TRBV5-1 and TRBJ2-7 gives the full variable domain: KAGVTQTPRYLIKTRGQQVTLSCSPISGHRSVSWYQQTPGQGLQFLFEYFSETQRNKGNFPGRFSGRQFSNSRSEMNVSTLELGDSALYLCASSLGQGARSFGYEQYFGPGTRLTVT.